The rows below give T cell receptor beta chains drawn from one sample of a study of cytomegalovirus exposure and HLA in healthy donors. The repertoire was sequenced with immunoSEQ multiplex PCR; TCRdb's copy has only in-frame clones and lacks some. The sample table sets out about 41,000 clones. Specimen: PBMCs. These receptors originate from a man under 40 in good health and CMV-seronegative. Both conserved end residues are part of each CDR3. The D gene is left open where the match is weak.

v_gene: TRBV7-6
j_gene: TRBJ2-7
d_gene: TRBD1
CDR3nt: TGTGCCAGCAGCCTTGGACAGGCGAGCGCCTACGAGCAGTACTTC
CDR3aa: CASSLGQASAYEQYF

v_gene: TRBV7-9
j_gene: TRBJ2-2
d_gene: -
CDR3nt: TGTGCCAGCAGCACCCTACAGATCGGCACCGGGGAGCTGTTTTTT
CDR3aa: CASSTLQIGTGELFF

v_gene: TRBV6-5
j_gene: TRBJ1-6
d_gene: TRBD1
CDR3nt: TGTGCCAGCAGTCAGGGACAGAGGAATTCACCCCTCCACTTT
CDR3aa: CASSQGQRNSPLHF

v_gene: TRBV14
j_gene: TRBJ2-2
d_gene: TRBD2
CDR3nt: TGTGCCAGCAGCCGGGGACTAAAAACCGGGGAGCTGTTTTTT
CDR3aa: CASSRGLKTGELFF

v_gene: TRBV7-9
j_gene: TRBJ1-2
d_gene: -
CDR3nt: TGTGCCGCAGGAGGCTACACCTTC
CDR3aa: CAAGGYTF

v_gene: TRBV7-2
j_gene: TRBJ1-5
d_gene: TRBD1
CDR3nt: TGTGCCAGCAGCTGGAGAGGGGACAGAGTCAATCAGCCCCAGCATTTT
CDR3aa: CASSWRGDRVNQPQHF

v_gene: TRBV9
j_gene: TRBJ1-3
d_gene: TRBD1
CDR3nt: TGTGCCAGCAGCGTGGCAACCCAGGGGGCGACTGGAAACACCATATATTTT
CDR3aa: CASSVATQGATGNTIYF

v_gene: TRBV19
j_gene: TRBJ1-5
d_gene: -
CDR3nt: TGTGCCAGTAGTGCTTACAGGAGTAGCAATCAGCCCCAGCATTTT
CDR3aa: CASSAYRSSNQPQHF

v_gene: TRBV7-9
j_gene: TRBJ2-7
d_gene: TRBD1
CDR3nt: TGTGCCAGCAGCTTAGGACAGGGTCTCTCCTACGAGCAGTACTTC
CDR3aa: CASSLGQGLSYEQYF

v_gene: TRBV19
j_gene: TRBJ2-7
d_gene: -
CDR3nt: TGTGCCAGTAGTATAAGAGGACACTACGAGCAGTACTTC
CDR3aa: CASSIRGHYEQYF

v_gene: TRBV7-6
j_gene: TRBJ1-2
d_gene: -
CDR3nt: TGTGCCAGCAGCTTAGATGCCAGGGGTAGCTATGGCTACACCTTC
CDR3aa: CASSLDARGSYGYTF

v_gene: TRBV19
j_gene: TRBJ1-5
d_gene: TRBD1
CDR3nt: TGTGCCAGTAGTATAGTTTCGACAGGGGGGAATAGCAATCAGCCCCAGCATTTT
CDR3aa: CASSIVSTGGNSNQPQHF

v_gene: TRBV7-2
j_gene: TRBJ1-1
d_gene: -
CDR3nt: TGTGCCAGCAGTCCTCCCCTAGGGGGGGGCCATATGAACACTGAAGCTTTCTTT
CDR3aa: CASSPPLGGGHMNTEAFF

v_gene: TRBV6-5
j_gene: TRBJ2-4
d_gene: -
CDR3nt: TGTGCCAGCAGTTACTTAAACAGCAAAAACATTCAGTACTTC
CDR3aa: CASSYLNSKNIQYF

v_gene: TRBV29-1
j_gene: TRBJ1-2
d_gene: -
CDR3nt: TGCAGCGTTGAATGGCAGGGTAACTATGGCTACACCTTC
CDR3aa: CSVEWQGNYGYTF

v_gene: TRBV28
j_gene: TRBJ1-2
d_gene: -
CDR3nt: TGTGCCAGCATGCGGGCGGCTGACTATGGCTACACCTTC
CDR3aa: CASMRAADYGYTF

v_gene: TRBV5-6
j_gene: TRBJ1-1
d_gene: -
CDR3nt: TGTGCCAGCAGCTTGGTTGGGGAGGCGGGCACTGAAGCTTTCTTT
CDR3aa: CASSLVGEAGTEAFF

v_gene: TRBV7-9
j_gene: TRBJ2-1
d_gene: TRBD2
CDR3nt: TGTGCCAGCAGTCTAGCGGGATCGGCCTCGGATGAGCAGTTCTTC
CDR3aa: CASSLAGSASDEQFF

v_gene: TRBV11-3
j_gene: TRBJ2-5
d_gene: TRBD2
CDR3nt: TGTGCCAGCAGCTTAGCAGGACTAGCGGAGACCCAGTACTTC
CDR3aa: CASSLAGLAETQYF

v_gene: TRBV9
j_gene: TRBJ2-5
d_gene: -
CDR3nt: TGTGCCAGCAGCGTAGGCCAGCAAGAGACCCAGTACTTC
CDR3aa: CASSVGQQETQYF

v_gene: TRBV7-9
j_gene: TRBJ2-3
d_gene: TRBD2
CDR3nt: TGTGCCAGCAGCTTCCAACTAGCGGGAGGGCCCACAGATACGCAGTATTTT
CDR3aa: CASSFQLAGGPTDTQYF

v_gene: TRBV30
j_gene: TRBJ2-7
d_gene: -
CDR3nt: TGTGCCTGGACCCGACGGGGCAGGGGATTCGCCTACGAGCAGTACTTC
CDR3aa: CAWTRRGRGFAYEQYF

v_gene: TRBV19
j_gene: TRBJ2-1
d_gene: TRBD2
CDR3nt: TGTGCCAGTACCCCGGGGACTAGCGGGGGATACTACAATGAGCAGTTCTTC
CDR3aa: CASTPGTSGGYYNEQFF

v_gene: TRBV29-1
j_gene: TRBJ2-3
d_gene: TRBD1
CDR3nt: TGCAGCGTTGAGGCGACAGGGGGCCGGGGAGATACGCAGTATTTT
CDR3aa: CSVEATGGRGDTQYF

v_gene: TRBV5-4
j_gene: TRBJ2-3
d_gene: -
CDR3nt: TGTGCCAGCAGCTTGGCGGGCACAGATACGCAGTATTTT
CDR3aa: CASSLAGTDTQYF

v_gene: TRBV19
j_gene: TRBJ1-5
d_gene: -
CDR3nt: TGTGCCAGTACTCTACAGTTTAATCAGCCCCAGCATTTT
CDR3aa: CASTLQFNQPQHF

v_gene: TRBV6-6
j_gene: TRBJ1-1
d_gene: -
CDR3nt: TGTGCCAGCAGTTACCCGGGGGTTAACACTGAAGCTTTCTTT
CDR3aa: CASSYPGVNTEAFF

v_gene: TRBV11-3
j_gene: TRBJ2-7
d_gene: -
CDR3nt: TGTGCCAGCAGCTTAGCCAGGTGGGTCTACGAGCAGTACTTC
CDR3aa: CASSLARWVYEQYF

v_gene: TRBV6-4
j_gene: TRBJ2-2
d_gene: TRBD2
CDR3nt: TGTGCCAGCAGTGACGGGACTAGCACCGGGGAGCTGTTTTTT
CDR3aa: CASSDGTSTGELFF

v_gene: TRBV5-1
j_gene: TRBJ2-7
d_gene: TRBD1
CDR3nt: TGCGCCAGCAGCGCCGGGGACAGGGGATACGAGCAGTACTTC
CDR3aa: CASSAGDRGYEQYF

v_gene: TRBV19
j_gene: TRBJ1-3
d_gene: TRBD1
CDR3nt: TGTGCCAGTAGTATTTGGGGGACAGGATTGATTGGAAACACCATATATTTT
CDR3aa: CASSIWGTGLIGNTIYF

v_gene: TRBV5-6
j_gene: TRBJ2-7
d_gene: -
CDR3nt: TGTGCCAGCAGCTTGATCCAGGGGAAGCACGAGCAGTACTTC
CDR3aa: CASSLIQGKHEQYF

v_gene: TRBV5-1
j_gene: TRBJ2-1
d_gene: TRBD2
CDR3nt: TGCGCCAGCAGGGGAGAGACTAGCGGGTCCGACAATGAGCAGTTCTTC
CDR3aa: CASRGETSGSDNEQFF

v_gene: TRBV29-1
j_gene: TRBJ2-7
d_gene: TRBD2
CDR3nt: TGCAGCGTTGAAGATCGAACTAGCGGGATCTACGAGCAGTACTTC
CDR3aa: CSVEDRTSGIYEQYF

v_gene: TRBV7-9
j_gene: TRBJ2-1
d_gene: TRBD2
CDR3nt: TGTGCCAGCAGCTTAGCGCGAATAGCGGGAGTAAATCGCCCCCTGTTCTTC
CDR3aa: CASSLARIAGVNRPLFF

v_gene: TRBV7-8
j_gene: TRBJ2-4
d_gene: -
CDR3nt: TGTGCCAGCAGCGTGAGTCCCCGCTCTATAGCCAAAAACATTCAGTACTTC
CDR3aa: CASSVSPRSIAKNIQYF

v_gene: TRBV14
j_gene: TRBJ2-5
d_gene: -
CDR3nt: TGTGCCAGCAGCCAAGATTTTGGGGGGGCCGCACAAGAGACCCAGTACTTC
CDR3aa: CASSQDFGGAAQETQYF

v_gene: TRBV18
j_gene: TRBJ2-7
d_gene: TRBD1
CDR3nt: TGTGCCAGCTCAAGTTGGGAAAGGGGGCTCTACGAGCAGTACTTC
CDR3aa: CASSSWERGLYEQYF

v_gene: TRBV7-2
j_gene: TRBJ2-7
d_gene: TRBD1
CDR3nt: TGTGCCAGCAGCCCGACAGGGGGCTACGAGCAGTACTTC
CDR3aa: CASSPTGGYEQYF

v_gene: TRBV18
j_gene: TRBJ2-7
d_gene: TRBD2
CDR3nt: TGTGCCAGCTCACCATCCGGGCTAGCGGGGGAAGAGCAGTACTTC
CDR3aa: CASSPSGLAGEEQYF

v_gene: TRBV6-5
j_gene: TRBJ2-3
d_gene: -
CDR3nt: TGTGCCAGCAGTTCAGAGGCGGCAACAGATACGCAGTATTTT
CDR3aa: CASSSEAATDTQYF

v_gene: TRBV7-2
j_gene: TRBJ2-1
d_gene: TRBD1
CDR3nt: TGTGCCAGCAGCTTAGAAGGGACAGGGGGATGGAATGAGCAGTTCTTC
CDR3aa: CASSLEGTGGWNEQFF